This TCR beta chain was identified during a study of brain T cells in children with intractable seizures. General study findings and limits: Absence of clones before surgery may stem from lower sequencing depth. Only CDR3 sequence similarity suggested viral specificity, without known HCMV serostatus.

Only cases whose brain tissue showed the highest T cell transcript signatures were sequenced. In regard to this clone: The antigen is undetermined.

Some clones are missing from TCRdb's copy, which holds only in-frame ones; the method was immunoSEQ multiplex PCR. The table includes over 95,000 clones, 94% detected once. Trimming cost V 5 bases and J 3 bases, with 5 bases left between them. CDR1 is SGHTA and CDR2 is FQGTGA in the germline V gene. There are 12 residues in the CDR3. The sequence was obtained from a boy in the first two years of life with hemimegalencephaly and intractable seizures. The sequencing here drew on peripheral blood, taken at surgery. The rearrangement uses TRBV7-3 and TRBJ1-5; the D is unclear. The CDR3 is CASSLDNQPQHF. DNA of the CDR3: TGTGCCAGCAGCCTCGACAATCAGCCCCAGCATTTT.